Sequencing of this T cell receptor beta chain was carried out in a study of T cell changes during pregnancy in multiple sclerosis. TCRdb's copy holds only in-frame clones and misses some; the assay was immunoSEQ multiplex PCR. The sample yields fewer than 50,000 clones, approximately 95% seen once. The CDR3 has 13 amino acids. Germline lookup yields CDR1 SGHRS and CDR2 YFSETQ. V was shortened by 0 bases and J by 1 base, with 4 bases between the two germline ends. The V and J genes are TRBV5-1 and TRBJ1-1; D gene unclear. This TCR was sampled from a female donor with multiple sclerosis, enrolled in a pregnancy study. The material sequenced was CD4+ T cells from peripheral blood mononuclear cells, taken in the third trimester of pregnancy. The CDR3, as DNA: TGCGCCAGCAGCTTGGGAGGGAACACTGAAGCTTTCTTT. It is translated as CASSLGGNTEAFF.